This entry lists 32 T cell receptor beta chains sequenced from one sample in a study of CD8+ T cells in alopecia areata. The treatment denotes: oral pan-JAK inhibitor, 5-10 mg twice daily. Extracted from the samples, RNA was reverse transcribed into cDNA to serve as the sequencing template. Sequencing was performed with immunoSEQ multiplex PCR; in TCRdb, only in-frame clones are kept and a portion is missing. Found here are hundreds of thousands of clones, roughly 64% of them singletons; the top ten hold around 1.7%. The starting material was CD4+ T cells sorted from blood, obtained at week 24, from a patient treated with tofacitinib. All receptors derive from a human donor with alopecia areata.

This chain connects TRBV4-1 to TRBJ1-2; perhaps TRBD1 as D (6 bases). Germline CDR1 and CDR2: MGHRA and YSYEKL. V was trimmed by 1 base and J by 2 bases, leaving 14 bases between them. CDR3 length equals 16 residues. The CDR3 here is CASSQGRGGPNYGYTF. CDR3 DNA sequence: TGCGCCAGCAGCCAAGGACGGGGGGGCCCAAACTATGGCTACACCTTC.

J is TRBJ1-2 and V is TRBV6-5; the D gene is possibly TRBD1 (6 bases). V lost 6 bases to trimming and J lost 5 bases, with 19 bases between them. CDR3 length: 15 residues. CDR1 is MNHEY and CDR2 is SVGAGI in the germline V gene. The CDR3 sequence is CASSPTGGAHYGYTF. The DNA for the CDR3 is TGTGCCAGCAGCCCGACGGGGGGGGCGCATTATGGCTACACCTTC.

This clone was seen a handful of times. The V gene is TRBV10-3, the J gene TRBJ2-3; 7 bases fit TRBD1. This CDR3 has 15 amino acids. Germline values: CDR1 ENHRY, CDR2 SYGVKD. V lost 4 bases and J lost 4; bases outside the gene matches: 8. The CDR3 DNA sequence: TGTGCCATCAGTGGTATACAGGGGAAGGCAGATACGCAGTATTTT. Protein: CAISGIQGKADTQYF.

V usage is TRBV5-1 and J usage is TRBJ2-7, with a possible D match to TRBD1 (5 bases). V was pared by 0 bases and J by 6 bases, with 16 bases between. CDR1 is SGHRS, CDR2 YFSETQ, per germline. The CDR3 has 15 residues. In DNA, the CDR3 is TGCGCCAGCAGCTTGGGATCAGGGAAGGTCATCGAGCAGTACTTC. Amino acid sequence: CASSLGSGKVIEQYF.

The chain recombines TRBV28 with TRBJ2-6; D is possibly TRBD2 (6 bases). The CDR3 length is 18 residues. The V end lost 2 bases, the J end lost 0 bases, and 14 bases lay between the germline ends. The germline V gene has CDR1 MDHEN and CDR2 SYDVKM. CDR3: CASSLRRGRNSGANVLTF. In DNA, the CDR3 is TGTGCCAGCAGTTTACGGAGAGGGAGGAACTCTGGGGCCAACGTCCTGACTTTC.

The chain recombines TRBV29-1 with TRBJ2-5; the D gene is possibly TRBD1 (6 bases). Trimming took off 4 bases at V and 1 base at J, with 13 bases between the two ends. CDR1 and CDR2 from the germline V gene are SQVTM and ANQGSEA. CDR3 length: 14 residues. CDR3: CSVGGRRPQETQYF. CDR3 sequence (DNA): TGCAGCGTTGGGGGGCGTCGACCCCAAGAGACCCAGTACTTC.

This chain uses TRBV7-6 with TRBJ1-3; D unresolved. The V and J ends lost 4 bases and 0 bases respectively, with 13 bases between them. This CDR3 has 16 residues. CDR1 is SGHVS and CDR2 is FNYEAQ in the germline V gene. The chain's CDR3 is CASSSTLTSSGNTIYF. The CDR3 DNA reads TGTGCCAGCAGCTCCACCTTGACAAGCTCTGGAAACACCATATATTTT.

CDR3 amino acids: CASYQGLAGSDEQFF. The DNA of the CDR3 is TGTGCCAGCTACCAGGGACTAGCGGGGTCTGATGAGCAGTTCTTC. The chain uses TRBV18 and TRBJ2-1, with 13 positions matching TRBD2. There are 15 residues in the CDR3. Germline CDR1 and CDR2: KGHSH and LQKENI. V lost 7 bases, J lost 8 bases, and 8 bases stayed unmatched. Filled out from reference TRBV18 and TRBJ2-1, the complete variable domain reads NAGVMQNPRHLVRRRGQEARLRCSPMKGHSHVYWYRQLPEEGLKFMVYLQKENIIDESGMPKERFSAEFPKEGPSILRIQQVVRGDSAAYFCASYQGLAGSDEQFFGPGTRLTVL.

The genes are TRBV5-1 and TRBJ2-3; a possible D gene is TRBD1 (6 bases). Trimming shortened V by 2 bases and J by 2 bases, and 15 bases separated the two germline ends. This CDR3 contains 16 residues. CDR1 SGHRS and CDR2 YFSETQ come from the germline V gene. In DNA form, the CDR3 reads TGCGCCAGCAGCTTTACAGGGATTCCGTCCACAGATACGCAGTATTTT. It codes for CASSFTGIPSTDTQYF.

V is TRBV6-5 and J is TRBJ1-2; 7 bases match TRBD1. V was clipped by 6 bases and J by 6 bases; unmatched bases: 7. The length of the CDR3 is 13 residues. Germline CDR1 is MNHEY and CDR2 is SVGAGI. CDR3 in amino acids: CASRRQGGDGYTF. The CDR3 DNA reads TGTGCCAGCAGACGACAGGGAGGTGATGGCTACACCTTC.

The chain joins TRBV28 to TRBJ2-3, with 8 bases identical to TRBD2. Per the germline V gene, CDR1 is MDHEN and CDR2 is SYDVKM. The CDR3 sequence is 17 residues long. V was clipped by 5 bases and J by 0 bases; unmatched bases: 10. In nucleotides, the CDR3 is TGTGCCAGCAGTCGTAGTATAGCGGGGCGAAGCACAGATACGCAGTATTTT. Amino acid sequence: CASSRSIAGRSTDTQYF.

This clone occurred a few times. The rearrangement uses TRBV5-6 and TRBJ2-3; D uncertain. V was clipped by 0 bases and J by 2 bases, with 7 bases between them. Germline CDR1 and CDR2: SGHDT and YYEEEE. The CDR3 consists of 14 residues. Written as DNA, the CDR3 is TGTGCCAGCAGCTTGGGAACTTACACAGATACGCAGTATTTT. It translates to CASSLGTYTDTQYF.

CDR3 DNA sequence: TGCAGCGTTGATCCGTCACAAGAGACCCAGTACTTC. Its translation: CSVDPSQETQYF. The chain has TRBV29-1 and TRBJ2-5; D ambiguous. Trimming pared 3 bases from V and 2 bases from J, leaving 7 bases between. Germline V CDR1 and CDR2: SQVTM, ANQGSEA. The CDR3 is 12 amino acids.

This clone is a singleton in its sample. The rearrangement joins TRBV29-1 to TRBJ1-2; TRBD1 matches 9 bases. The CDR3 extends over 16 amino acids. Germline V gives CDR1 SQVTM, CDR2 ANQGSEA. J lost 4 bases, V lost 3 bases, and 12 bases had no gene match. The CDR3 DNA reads TGCAGCGTTGACGACAGGGGGAGCGGGAACATCTATGGCTACACCTTC. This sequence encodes CSVDDRGSGNIYGYTF.

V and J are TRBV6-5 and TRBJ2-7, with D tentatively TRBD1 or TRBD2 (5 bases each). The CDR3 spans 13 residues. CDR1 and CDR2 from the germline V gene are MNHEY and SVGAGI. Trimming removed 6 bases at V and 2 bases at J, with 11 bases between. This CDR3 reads CASRRDGAYEQYF. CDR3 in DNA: TGTGCCAGCAGACGGGACGGGGCCTACGAGCAGTACTTC.

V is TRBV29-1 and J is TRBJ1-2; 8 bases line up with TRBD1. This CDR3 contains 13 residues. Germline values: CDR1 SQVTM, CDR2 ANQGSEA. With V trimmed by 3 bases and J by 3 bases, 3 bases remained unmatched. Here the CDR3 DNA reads TGCAGCGTTGACAACAGGGGGTACTATGGCTACACCTTC. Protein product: CSVDNRGYYGYTF.

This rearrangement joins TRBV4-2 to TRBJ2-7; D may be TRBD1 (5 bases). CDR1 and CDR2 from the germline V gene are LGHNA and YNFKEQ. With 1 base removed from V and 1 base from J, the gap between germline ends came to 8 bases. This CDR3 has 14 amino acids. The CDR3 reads CASSQGQFSYEQYF. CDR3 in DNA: TGTGCCAGCAGCCAAGGACAGTTTTCCTACGAGCAGTACTTC.

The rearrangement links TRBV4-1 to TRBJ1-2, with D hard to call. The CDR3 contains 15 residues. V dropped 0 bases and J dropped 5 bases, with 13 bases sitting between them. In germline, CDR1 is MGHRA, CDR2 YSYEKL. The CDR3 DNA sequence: TGCGCCAGCAGCCAAGAAAGCGCTCCACTATATGGCTACACCTTC. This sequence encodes CASSQESAPLYGYTF.

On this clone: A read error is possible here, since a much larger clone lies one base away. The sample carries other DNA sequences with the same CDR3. This chain's CDR3 is CASSLTGGETQYF. CDR3 bases: TGTGCCAGCAGCTTAACCGGGGGAGAGACCCAGTACTTC. The rearrangement links TRBV7-2 to TRBJ2-5; D perhaps matches TRBD2 (6 bases). V dropped 2 bases and J dropped 4 bases, with 8 bases sitting between them. Germline CDR1 is SGHTA and CDR2 is FQGNSA. The CDR3 covers 13 residues. The whole variable domain, remainder taken from reference TRBV7-2 and TRBJ2-5, is GAGVSQSPSNKVTEKGKDVELRCDPISGHTALYWYRQSLGQGLEFLIYFQGNSAPDKSGLPSDRFSAERTGGSVSTLTIQRTQQEDSAVYLCASSLTGGETQYFGPGTRLLVL.

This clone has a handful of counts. The CDR3 region is CASSPPGESGNTIYF. The CDR3 DNA follows: TGTGCCAGCAGCCCACCAGGGGAGTCTGGAAACACCATATATTTT. The chain carries TRBV7-2 and TRBJ1-3; perhaps TRBD1 as D (6 bases). Germline V gene data show CDR1 as SGHTA and CDR2 as FQGNSA. Trimming cost V 5 bases and J 1 base, with 12 bases left between them. CDR3 length equals 15 residues.

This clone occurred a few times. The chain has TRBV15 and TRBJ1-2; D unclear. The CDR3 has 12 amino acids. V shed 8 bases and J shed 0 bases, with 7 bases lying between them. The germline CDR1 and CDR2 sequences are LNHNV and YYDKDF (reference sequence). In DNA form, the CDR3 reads TGTGCCACCTCCGGGGCTAACTATGGCTACACCTTC. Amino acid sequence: CATSGANYGYTF.

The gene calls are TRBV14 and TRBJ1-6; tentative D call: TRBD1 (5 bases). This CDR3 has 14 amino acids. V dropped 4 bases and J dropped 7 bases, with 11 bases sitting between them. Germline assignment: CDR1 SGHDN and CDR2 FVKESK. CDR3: CASSRSGGNSPLHF. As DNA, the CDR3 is TGTGCCAGCAGCCGATCGGGGGGGAATTCACCCCTCCACTTT.

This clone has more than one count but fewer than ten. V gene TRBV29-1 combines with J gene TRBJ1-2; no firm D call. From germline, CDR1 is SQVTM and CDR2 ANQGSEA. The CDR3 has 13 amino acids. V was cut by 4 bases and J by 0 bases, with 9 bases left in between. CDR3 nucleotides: TGCAGCGTTGGTAGTCGACCTAACTATGGCTACACCTTC. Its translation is CSVGSRPNYGYTF.

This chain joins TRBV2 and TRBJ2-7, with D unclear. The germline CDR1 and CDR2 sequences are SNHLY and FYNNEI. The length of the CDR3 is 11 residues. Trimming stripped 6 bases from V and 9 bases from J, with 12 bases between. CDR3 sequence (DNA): TGTGCCAGCAGCCATAGTGAACCGCAGTACTTC. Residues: CASSHSEPQYF. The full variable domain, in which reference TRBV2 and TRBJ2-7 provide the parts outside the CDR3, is EPEVTQTPSHQVTQMGQEVILRCVPISNHLYFYWYRQILGQKVEFLVSFYNNEISEKSEIFDDQFSVERPDGSNFTLKIRSTKLEDSAMYFCASSHSEPQYFGPGTRLTVT.

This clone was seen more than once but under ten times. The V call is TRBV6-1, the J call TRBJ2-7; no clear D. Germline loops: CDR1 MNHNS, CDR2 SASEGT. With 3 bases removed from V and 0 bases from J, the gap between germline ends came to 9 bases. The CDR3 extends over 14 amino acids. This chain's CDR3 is CASSDQALSYEQYF. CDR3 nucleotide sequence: TGTGCCAGCAGTGACCAGGCTCTCTCCTACGAGCAGTACTTC.

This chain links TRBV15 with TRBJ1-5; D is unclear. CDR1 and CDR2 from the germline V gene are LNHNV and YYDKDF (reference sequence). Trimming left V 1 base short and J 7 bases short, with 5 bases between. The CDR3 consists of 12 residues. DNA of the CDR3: TGTGCCACCAGCAGAGTTGGCCAGCCCCAGCATTTT. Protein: CATSRVGQPQHF.

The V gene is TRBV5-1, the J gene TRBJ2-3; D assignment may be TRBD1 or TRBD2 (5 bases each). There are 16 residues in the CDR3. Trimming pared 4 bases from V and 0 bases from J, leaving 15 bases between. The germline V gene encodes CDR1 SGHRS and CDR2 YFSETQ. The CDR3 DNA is TGCGCCAGCAGCACCGGGGCGGACCGAAGCACAGATACGCAGTATTTT. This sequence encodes CASSTGADRSTDTQYF.

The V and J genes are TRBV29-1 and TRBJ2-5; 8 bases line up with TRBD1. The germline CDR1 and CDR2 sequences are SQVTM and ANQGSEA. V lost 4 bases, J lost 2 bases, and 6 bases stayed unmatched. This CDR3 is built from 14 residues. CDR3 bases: TGCAGCGTTGGGACAGGGTGGGCGCAAGAGACCCAGTACTTC. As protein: CSVGTGWAQETQYF.

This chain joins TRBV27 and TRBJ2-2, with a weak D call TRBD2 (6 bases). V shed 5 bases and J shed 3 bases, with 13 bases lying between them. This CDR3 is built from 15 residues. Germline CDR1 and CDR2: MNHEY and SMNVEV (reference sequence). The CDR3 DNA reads TGTGCCAGCAGTACAGCGGGTTCCTACACCGGGGAGCTGTTTTTT. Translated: CASSTAGSYTGELFF.

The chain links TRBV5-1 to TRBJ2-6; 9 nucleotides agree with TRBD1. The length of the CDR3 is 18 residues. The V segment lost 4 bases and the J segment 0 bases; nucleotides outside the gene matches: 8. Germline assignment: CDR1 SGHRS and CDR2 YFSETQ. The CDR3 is CASSLGQGPLSGANVLTF. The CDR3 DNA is TGCGCCAGCAGCCTGGGACAGGGTCCCCTCTCTGGGGCCAACGTCCTGACTTTC.

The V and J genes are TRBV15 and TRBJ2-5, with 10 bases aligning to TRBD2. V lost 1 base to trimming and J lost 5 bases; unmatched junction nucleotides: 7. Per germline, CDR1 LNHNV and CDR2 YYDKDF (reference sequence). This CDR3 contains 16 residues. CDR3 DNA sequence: TGTGCCACCAGCAGAGCCCGAGCGGGGGGGCCGGAGACCCAGTACTTC. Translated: CATSRARAGGPETQYF.

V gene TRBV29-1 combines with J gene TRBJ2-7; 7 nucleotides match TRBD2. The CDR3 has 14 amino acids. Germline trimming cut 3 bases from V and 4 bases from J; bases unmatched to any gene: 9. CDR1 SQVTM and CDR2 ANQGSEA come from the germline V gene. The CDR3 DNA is TGCAGCGTTGATGACGGGGAGGGACGATACGAGCAGTACTTC. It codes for CSVDDGEGRYEQYF.